The TCR beta chain under discussion was sequenced for a study of tissue T cells after allogeneic stem cell transplantation. Germline values: CDR1 NNHNN, CDR2 SYGAGS (reference sequence). The V gene lost 0 bases and the J gene lost 4 bases, with 13 bases spanning the gap. This CDR3 contains 16 residues. Study-level results: The study did not identify alloreactive or antigen-specific tissue TCRs, and some clones might be persisting host cells. Tissue-detected TCR repertoire was only partly captured by blood and spleen T cells.

Assay: immunoSEQ multiplex PCR; the TCRdb copy retains only in-frame clones and omits some. The sample consists of more than 45,000 clones, 73% of them appearing once. In the case of this clone: Its antigen is not known. Genes and germline are mouse. The sequence runs out 1 residue before the end of the CDR3; the remainder is reconstructed from the germline J gene.

The sample comprised sorted cells pooled from one or two spleens. This chain joins TRBV13-2 and TRBJ1-4; D perhaps matches TRBD1 (6 bases). This clonotype originated in a pool of C57BL/6 mice in good health. The CDR3 region is CASGDAQGRGNERLFF. CDR3 bases read: TGTGCCAGCGGTGATGCACAGGGTAGGGGCAACGAAAGATTATTT.